The table lists the clone carrying this T cell receptor (beta chain) with a few counts. This CDR3 has 13 residues. From germline, CDR1 is KGHSH and CDR2 LQKENI. V shed 2 bases and J shed 5 bases, with 9 bases lying between them. TCRdb re-called the 5' RACE reads through MiXCR, storing one row per CDR3 protein. The repertoire holds 1.5 million to 2 million distinct CDR3 sequences, with less than 35% as singletons. Every sampled donor was Caucasian and healthy. The entry originates in a study of identical twins. The rearrangement uses TRBV18 and TRBJ2-5; unclear D gene. This receptor was identified in a newborn girl in good health. The source material was cord blood. The DNA for the CDR3 is TGTGCCAGCTCACCATCCGGTTTGGAGACCCAGTACTTC. This sequence encodes CASSPSGLETQYF. The complete variable domain, with remaining parts taken from reference TRBV18 and TRBJ2-5, reads NAGVMQNPRHLVRRRGQEARLRCSPMKGHSHVYWYRQLPEEGLKFMVYLQKENIIDESGMPKERFSAEFPKEGPSILRIQQVVRGDSAAYFCASSPSGLETQYFGPGTRLLVL.